Here is one T cell receptor (beta chain) with its context. What it binds is unknown. The data are from a study of T cell repertoires and HLA-DP antigens. Study-wide results and caveats: No separate analysis of naive versus memory CD4+ cells was done.

Assay used: immunoSEQ multiplex PCR; TCRdb lists only in-frame clones, some missing. Of approximately 73,000 clones in the sample, around 80% were seen once. Negative selection yielded untouched CD4+ T cells of average about 98% purity. Germline V gene sequence: CDR1 SGHRS, CDR2 YFSETQ. CDR3 size: 14 residues. The germline V and J ends were trimmed by 0 bases and 6 bases, with 9 bases remaining between them. This receptor was identified in a man aged 55 to 70 in good health and CMV-seronegative. V is TRBV5-1 and J is TRBJ2-2; D is uncertain. The sample consisted of CD4+ T cells from PBMCs. In DNA, the CDR3 is TGCGCCAGCAGCTTGGCCCCGGACGCCGGGGAGCTGTTTTTT. Translation: CASSLAPDAGELFF. The full variable domain, with the rest looked up from reference TRBV5-1 and TRBJ2-2, is KAGVTQTPRYLIKTRGQQVTLSCSPISGHRSVSWYQQTPGQGLQFLFEYFSETQRNKGNFPGRFSGRQFSNSRSEMNVSTLELGDSALYLCASSLAPDAGELFFGEGSRLTVL.